These T cell receptor beta chains were read from a single sample in a study of blood T cell repertoires in COVID-19. Assay used: immunoSEQ multiplex PCR; TCRdb lists only in-frame clones, some missing. The repertoire consists of approximately 89,000 clones, with roughly 96% occurring once and the leading ten covering more than 4%. Sample: peripheral blood. The receptor source for this set is a human donor with active COVID-19. The donor label of this sample is uncertain. Both conserved end residues are part of each CDR3. D genes are given only for firm matches. Clone size is not always given. Where it is, it says once, few, many or a class for expanded clones.

CDR3 DNA: TGTGCCAGCAGCTTGGACAGCCAAACCTACGAGCAGTACTTC
CDR3 protein: CASSLDSQTYEQYF
V gene: TRBV7-2
J gene: TRBJ2-7
D gene: .
clone size: .

CDR3 DNA: TGTGCCGTCCGTCAGCGCGCAGATACGCAGTATTTT
CDR3 protein: CAVRQRADTQYF
V gene: TRBV19
J gene: TRBJ2-3
D gene: .
clone size: .

CDR3 DNA: TGTGCCAGCAGCGACAATATAGGGGGGGGCACCGGGGAGCTGTTTTTT
CDR3 protein: CASSDNIGGGTGELFF
V gene: TRBV11-2
J gene: TRBJ2-2
D gene: .
clone size: .

CDR3 DNA: TGTGCCAGCAGTCTACAGGGACTAGGGTATGGCTACACCTTC
CDR3 protein: CASSLQGLGYGYTF
V gene: TRBV28
J gene: TRBJ1-2
D gene: .
clone size: .

CDR3 DNA: TGCGCCAGCAGCACTGGACAGGGGGCAAGAAATTCACCCCTCCACTTT
CDR3 protein: CASSTGQGARNSPLHF
V gene: TRBV5-1
J gene: TRBJ1-6
D gene: TRBD1
clone size: .

CDR3 DNA: TGTGCCAGCAGCTTGAGCGGGAGGAAGAATGAGCAGTTCTTC
CDR3 protein: CASSLSGRKNEQFF
V gene: TRBV7-2
J gene: TRBJ2-1
D gene: TRBD2
clone size: .

CDR3 DNA: TGCGCCAGCAGTCCGAATCCTGGGAGCAAAGAGACCCAGTACTTC
CDR3 protein: CASSPNPGSKETQYF
V gene: TRBV5-1
J gene: TRBJ2-5
D gene: .
clone size: .

CDR3 DNA: TGTGCCAGCAGCTTAGCGGGAGATCCTTCAATGGGAGCTTTCTTT
CDR3 protein: CASSLAGDPSMGAFF
V gene: TRBV7-6
J gene: TRBJ1-1
D gene: .
clone size: .

CDR3 DNA: TGTGCCAGCAGCACCTCGGGACACCCGAACTATGGCTACACCTTC
CDR3 protein: CASSTSGHPNYGYTF
V gene: TRBV13
J gene: TRBJ1-2
D gene: .
clone size: once

CDR3 DNA: TGCGCCAGCAGCCGACAACCGGGCCTCGGGGAGGGTGGCTACACCTTC
CDR3 protein: CASSRQPGLGEGGYTF
V gene: TRBV5-1
J gene: TRBJ1-2
D gene: .
clone size: once

CDR3 DNA: TGTGCCAGCAGTTACCTTACCCAGGCTGAGCAGTTCTTC
CDR3 protein: CASSYLTQAEQFF
V gene: TRBV6-5
J gene: TRBJ2-1
D gene: .
clone size: .

CDR3 DNA: TGCGCCAGCAGCTGGACTAGCGGGACCTACGAGCAGTACTTC
CDR3 protein: CASSWTSGTYEQYF
V gene: TRBV5-1
J gene: TRBJ2-7
D gene: TRBD2
clone size: .

CDR3 DNA: TGTGCCAGCAGCGTTCCGGGACAGAATAATTCACCCCTCCACTTT
CDR3 protein: CASSVPGQNNSPLHF
V gene: TRBV5-4
J gene: TRBJ1-6
D gene: TRBD1
clone size: .

CDR3 DNA: TGTGCCAGCAGCGCTGCGGGGGGCCGCCGCCAAGAGACCCAGTACTTC
CDR3 protein: CASSAAGGRRQETQYF
V gene: TRBV9
J gene: TRBJ2-5
D gene: TRBD2
clone size: .

CDR3 DNA: TGTGCCAGCAGTGTTAGCCCGACGGGAAACTATGGCTACACCTTC
CDR3 protein: CASSVSPTGNYGYTF
V gene: TRBV6-4
J gene: TRBJ1-2
D gene: .
clone size: .

CDR3 DNA: TGCAGCGTTGAAGGGGACGCGGGGAGGCCCCACCACGAGCAGTACTTC
CDR3 protein: CSVEGDAGRPHHEQYF
V gene: TRBV29-1
J gene: TRBJ2-7
D gene: .
clone size: .

CDR3 DNA: TGCGCCAGCAGCTTATTCCAGGGGACTGGGGCCAACGTCCTGACTTTC
CDR3 protein: CASSLFQGTGANVLTF
V gene: TRBV5-1
J gene: TRBJ2-6
D gene: .
clone size: .

CDR3 DNA: TGTGCCAGCAGCCCTACTAGCGGGGGCTACAATGAGCAGTTCTTC
CDR3 protein: CASSPTSGGYNEQFF
V gene: TRBV7-9
J gene: TRBJ2-1
D gene: TRBD2
clone size: .

CDR3 DNA: TGTGCCAGCAGACCCCAGGGAAGAAATGAAAAACTGTTTTTT
CDR3 protein: CASRPQGRNEKLFF
V gene: TRBV6-5
J gene: TRBJ1-4
D gene: .
clone size: .